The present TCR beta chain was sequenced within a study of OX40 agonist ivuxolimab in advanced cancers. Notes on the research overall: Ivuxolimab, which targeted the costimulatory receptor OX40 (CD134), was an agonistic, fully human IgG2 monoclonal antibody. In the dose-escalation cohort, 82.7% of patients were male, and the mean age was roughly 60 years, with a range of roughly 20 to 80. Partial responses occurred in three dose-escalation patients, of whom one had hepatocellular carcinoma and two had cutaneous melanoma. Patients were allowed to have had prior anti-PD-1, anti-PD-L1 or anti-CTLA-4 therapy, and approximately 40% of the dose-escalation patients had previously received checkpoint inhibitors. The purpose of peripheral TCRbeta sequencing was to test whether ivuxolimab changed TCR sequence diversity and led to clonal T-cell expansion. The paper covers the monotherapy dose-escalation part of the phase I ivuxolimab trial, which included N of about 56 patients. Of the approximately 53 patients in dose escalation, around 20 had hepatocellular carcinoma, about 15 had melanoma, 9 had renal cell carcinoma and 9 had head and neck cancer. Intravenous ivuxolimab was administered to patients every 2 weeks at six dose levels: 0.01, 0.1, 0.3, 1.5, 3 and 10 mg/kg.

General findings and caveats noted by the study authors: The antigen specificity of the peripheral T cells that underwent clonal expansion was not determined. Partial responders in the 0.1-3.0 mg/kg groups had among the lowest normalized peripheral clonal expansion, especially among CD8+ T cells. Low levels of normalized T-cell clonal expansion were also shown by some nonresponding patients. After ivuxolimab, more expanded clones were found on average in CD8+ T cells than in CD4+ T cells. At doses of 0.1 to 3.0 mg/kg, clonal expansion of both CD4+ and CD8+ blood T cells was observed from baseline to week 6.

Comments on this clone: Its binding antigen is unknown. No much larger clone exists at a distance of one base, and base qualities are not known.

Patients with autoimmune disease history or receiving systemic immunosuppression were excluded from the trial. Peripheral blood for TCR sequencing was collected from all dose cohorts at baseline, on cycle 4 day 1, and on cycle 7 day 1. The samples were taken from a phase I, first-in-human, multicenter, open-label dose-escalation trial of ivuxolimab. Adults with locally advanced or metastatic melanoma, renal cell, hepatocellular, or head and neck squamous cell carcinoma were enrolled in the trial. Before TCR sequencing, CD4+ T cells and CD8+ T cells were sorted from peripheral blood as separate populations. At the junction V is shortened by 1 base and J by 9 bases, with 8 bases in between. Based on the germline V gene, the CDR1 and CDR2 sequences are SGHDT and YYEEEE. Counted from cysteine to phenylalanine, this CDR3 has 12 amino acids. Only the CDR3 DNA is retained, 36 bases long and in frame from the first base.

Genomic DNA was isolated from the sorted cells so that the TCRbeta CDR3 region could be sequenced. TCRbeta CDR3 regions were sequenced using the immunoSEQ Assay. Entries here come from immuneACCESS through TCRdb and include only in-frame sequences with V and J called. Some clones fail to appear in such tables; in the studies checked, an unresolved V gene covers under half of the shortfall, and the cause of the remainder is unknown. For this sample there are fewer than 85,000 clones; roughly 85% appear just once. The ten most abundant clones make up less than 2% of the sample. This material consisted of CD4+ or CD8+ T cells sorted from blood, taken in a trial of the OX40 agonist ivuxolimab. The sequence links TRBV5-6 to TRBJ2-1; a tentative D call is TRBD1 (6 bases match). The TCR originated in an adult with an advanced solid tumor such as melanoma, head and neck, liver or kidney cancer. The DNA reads TGTGCCAGCAGCTTGCGGGACACTGAGCAGTTCTTC. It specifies CASSLRDTEQFF.